Included here is one T cell receptor beta chain sequence, with context. Its specificity is not known. This sample is drawn from a study of vaccination and CD4 T cells after COVID-19. Turning to the study itself: Participants were vaccinated with two doses, given as either BNT162b2 or mRNA-1273 vaccine. Study observations and caveats: In convalescent patients, a median roughly 84% of post-vaccine SARS-CoV-2-reactive clones appeared only after vaccination.

Documented treatment: roughly ten-day PBMC culture with coronavirus spike peptide pools or control peptides (ViraFEST assay). ViraFEST grew antigen-specific T cells using peptide pools, then sequenced TCRs. Germline-derived CDR1 and CDR2 are LGHNA and YNFKEQ. Deletions cut 4 bases from V and 0 bases from J, with 9 bases between. The CDR3 runs 14 residues. The Oncomine TCR Beta short-read assay was applied to DNA of cultured CD4+ T cells. TCRdb called the PCR reads again in MiXCR, with one record for every CDR3 protein. The repertoire holds over 11,000 distinct CDR3 sequences, 25% to 40% seen once, with 9.5% to 13% in the top ten.

The rearrangement joins TRBV4-2 to TRBJ1-1, with D perhaps matching TRBD1 (5 bases). The clonotype originates from a human donor who had recovered from COVID-19. The source was CD4+ T cells from blood, cultured in vitro, collected after SARS-CoV-2 vaccination. CDR3: CASSPGWMNTEAFF. In DNA form, the CDR3 reads TGTGCCAGCAGCCCAGGGTGGATGAACACTGAAGCTTTCTTT.